The 5 T cell receptor beta chains in this list originate from one sample, sequenced in a study of beta chain features in type 1 diabetes. Expressed TCRB transcripts got sequenced, as all isolated RNA was reverse transcribed. Repertoires were generated with immunoSEQ multiplex PCR, while TCRdb's copy carries only in-frame clones and drops some. The repertoire has approximately 60,000 clones, around three fifths of them found once; the top ten carry about 2.2%. Sequenced: Tregs from blood. Every receptor here comes from a woman in her late teens or twenties in good health.

This sequence joins TRBV6-1 and TRBJ1-5; D not resolved. This CDR3 has 15 residues. The germline V and J ends were trimmed by 4 bases and 7 bases, with 17 bases remaining between them. CDR1 is MNHNS and CDR2 is SASEGT in the germline V gene. This CDR3 is CASSASGGLGQPQHF. The CDR3 bases are TGTGCCAGCAGTGCTTCGGGAGGGTTGGGGCAGCCCCAGCATTTT.

The CDR3 DNA follows: TGTGCCAGTAGTCCTCAAGCATACCTATACGAGCAGTACTTC. It translates to CASSPQAYLYEQYF. The V call is TRBV19, the J call TRBJ2-7; D is undetermined. V was clipped by 5 bases and J by 4 bases, with 15 bases between them. Germline loops: CDR1 LNHDA, CDR2 SQIVND (reference sequence). The CDR3 consists of 14 residues.

This clone has only a few counts. The chain couples TRBV7-3 to TRBJ2-1; 7 bases agree with TRBD1. In germline, CDR1 is SGHTA, CDR2 FQGTGA. After removal of 2 bases from V and 2 bases from J, the junction contained 6 bases not matched to a gene. This CDR3 region has 16 residues. DNA for the CDR3: TGTGCCAGCAGCTTAGTAGGGCAGGGGGCCTACAATGAGCAGTTCTTC. This encodes CASSLVGQGAYNEQFF.

The chain joins TRBV30 to TRBJ1-1; D gene uncertain. V lost 4 bases, J lost 3 bases, and 15 bases lay in between. Germline assignment: CDR1 GTSNPN and CDR2 SVGIG (reference sequence). CDR3 length: 14 amino acids. CDR3 DNA: TGTGCCTGGACCTTTATGTCGAGGTACACTGAAGCTTTCTTT. It is translated as CAWTFMSRYTEAFF. Variable domain in full (rest from reference TRBV30 and TRBJ1-1): SQTIHQWPATLVQPVGSPLSLECTVEGTSNPNLYWYRQAAGRGLQLLFYSVGIGQISSEVPQNLSASRPQDRQFILSSKKLLLSDSGFYLCAWTFMSRYTEAFFGQGTRLTVV.

The chain uses TRBV7-8 and TRBJ2-1, with a possible D match to TRBD1 (5 bases). CDR1 and CDR2 from the germline V gene are SGHVS and FQNEAQ. This CDR3 has 17 residues. V was clipped by 1 base and J by 8 bases, with 21 bases between them. The CDR3 spells CASSLEYRQGTWDEQFF. In DNA, the CDR3 is TGTGCCAGCAGCTTAGAATACAGGCAGGGCACGTGGGATGAGCAGTTCTTC.